The TCR beta chain under discussion was sequenced for a study of T cells in Graves' hyperthyroidism and ophthalmopathy. Using RNA transcripts as the source, TCR beta CDR3 regions were amplified. TCR CDR3 underwent first-round RT-PCR with the HTBI primer set. TCRdb processed the multiplex PCR reads anew with MiXCR; each CDR3 protein has one entry. The sample holds about 590,000 distinct CDR3 sequences, 15% to 18% seen once. Ten or more counts support this clonotype. V was cut by 0 bases and J by 6 bases, with 9 bases left in between. CDR1 and CDR2 (germline): SEHNR, FQNEAQ (reference sequence). The CDR3 runs to 13 residues.

This sequence joins TRBV7-9 and TRBJ2-7; possibly TRBD2 for D (5 bases). This clonotype was obtained from a woman aged 25 to 39 with Graves' hyperthyroidism. The sequenced sample consisted of blood. The CDR3 DNA sequence: TGTGCCAGCAGCTTAGCGGGAGAGGGCGAGCAGTACTTC. Translating gives CASSLAGEGEQYF.